The clone carrying this T cell receptor (beta chain) was counted between two and nine times. Its antigen is unknown. The data originate from a study of T cells in Graves' hyperthyroidism and ophthalmopathy. Whole-study findings and limits: Stable hyperthyroidism was separated from ophthalmopathy by a model based on 13 V-J features.

RNA transcripts gave rise to amplified TCR beta CDR3 regions. Researchers ran a first-round RT-PCR on the TCR CDR3 using the HTBI primer set. Each CDR3 protein is one row after TCRdb ran MiXCR on the multiplex PCR reads. The table has a few hundred thousand distinct CDR3 sequences, 18% seen once; the top ten hold less than 65%. Germline values: CDR1 LGHDT, CDR2 YNNKEL (reference sequence). With 3 bases clipped from V and 0 bases from J, the junction kept 1 base outside the gene matches. The CDR3 sequence is 17 residues long. This chain uses TRBV3-1 with TRBJ1-6; TRBD1 matches 11 bases. The TCR was taken from a woman in her 50s with Graves' hyperthyroidism. Material: blood. The CDR3, as DNA: TGTGCCAGCAGCCAGGGGACAGGGGGCTCCTATAATTCACCCCTCCACTTT. It specifies CASSQGTGGSYNSPLHF.